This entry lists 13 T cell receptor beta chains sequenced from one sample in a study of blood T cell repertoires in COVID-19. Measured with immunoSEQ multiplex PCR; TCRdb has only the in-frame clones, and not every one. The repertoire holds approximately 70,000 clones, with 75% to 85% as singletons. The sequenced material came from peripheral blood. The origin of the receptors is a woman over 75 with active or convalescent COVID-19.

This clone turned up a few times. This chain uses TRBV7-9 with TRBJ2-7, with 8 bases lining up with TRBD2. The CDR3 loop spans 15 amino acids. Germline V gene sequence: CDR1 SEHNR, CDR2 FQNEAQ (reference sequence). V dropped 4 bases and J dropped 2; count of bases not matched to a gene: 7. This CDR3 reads CASSSGVAGPYEQYF. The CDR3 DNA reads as TGTGCCAGCAGCTCGGGGGTAGCGGGGCCCTACGAGCAGTACTTC.

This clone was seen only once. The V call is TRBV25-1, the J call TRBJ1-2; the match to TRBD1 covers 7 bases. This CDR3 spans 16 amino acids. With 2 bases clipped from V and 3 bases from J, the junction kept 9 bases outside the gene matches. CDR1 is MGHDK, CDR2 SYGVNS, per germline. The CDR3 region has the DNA TGTGCCAGCAGTGAAAGCCGGGGGACAGTCTACTATGGCTACACCTTC. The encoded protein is CASSESRGTVYYGYTF.

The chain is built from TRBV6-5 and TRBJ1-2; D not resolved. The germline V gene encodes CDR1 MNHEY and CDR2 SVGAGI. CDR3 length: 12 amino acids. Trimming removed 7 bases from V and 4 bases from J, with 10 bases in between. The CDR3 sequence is CASTGLTYGYTF. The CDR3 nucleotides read TGTGCCAGCACCGGACTGACCTATGGCTACACCTTC.

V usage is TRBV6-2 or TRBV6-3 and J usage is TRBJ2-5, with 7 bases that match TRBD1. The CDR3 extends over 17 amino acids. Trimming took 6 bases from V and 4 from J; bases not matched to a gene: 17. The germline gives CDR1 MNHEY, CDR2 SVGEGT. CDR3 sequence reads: CASSHGTASGRSETQYF. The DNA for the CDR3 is TGTGCCAGCAGCCACGGGACAGCCTCTGGACGGTCAGAGACCCAGTACTTC.

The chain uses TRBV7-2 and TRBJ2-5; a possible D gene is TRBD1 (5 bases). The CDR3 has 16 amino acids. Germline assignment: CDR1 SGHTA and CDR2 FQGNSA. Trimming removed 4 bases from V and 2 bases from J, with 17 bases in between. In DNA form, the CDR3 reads TGTGCCAGCAGCTCACGGACAAGGTCCCTACAAGAGACCCAGTACTTC. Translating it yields CASSSRTRSLQETQYF.

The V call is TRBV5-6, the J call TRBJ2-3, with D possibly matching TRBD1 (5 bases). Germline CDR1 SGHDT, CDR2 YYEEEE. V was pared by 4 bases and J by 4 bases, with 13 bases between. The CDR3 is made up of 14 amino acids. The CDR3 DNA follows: TGTGCCAGCAGCCAACCAGGGAACGCAGATACGCAGTATTTT. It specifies CASSQPGNADTQYF.

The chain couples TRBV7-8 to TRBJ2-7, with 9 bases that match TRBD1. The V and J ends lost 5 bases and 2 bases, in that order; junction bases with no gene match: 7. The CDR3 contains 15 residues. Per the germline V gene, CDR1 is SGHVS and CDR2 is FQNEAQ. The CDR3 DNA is TGTGCCAGCAGCCGAGCCGGGACAGGGACCTACGAGCAGTACTTC. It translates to CASSRAGTGTYEQYF.

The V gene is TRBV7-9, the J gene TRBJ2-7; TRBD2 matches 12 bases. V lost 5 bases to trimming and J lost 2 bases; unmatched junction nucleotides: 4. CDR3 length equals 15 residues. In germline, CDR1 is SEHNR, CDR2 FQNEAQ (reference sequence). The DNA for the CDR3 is TGTGCCAGCAGCCGCCGGACTAGCGGGACCTACGAGCAGTACTTC. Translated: CASSRRTSGTYEQYF.

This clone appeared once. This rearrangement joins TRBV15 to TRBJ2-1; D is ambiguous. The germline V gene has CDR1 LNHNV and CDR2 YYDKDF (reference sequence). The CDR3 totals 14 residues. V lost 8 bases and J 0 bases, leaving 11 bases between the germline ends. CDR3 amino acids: CATWASSSYNEQFF. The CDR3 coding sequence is TGTGCCACCTGGGCGAGCAGCTCCTACAATGAGCAGTTCTTC.

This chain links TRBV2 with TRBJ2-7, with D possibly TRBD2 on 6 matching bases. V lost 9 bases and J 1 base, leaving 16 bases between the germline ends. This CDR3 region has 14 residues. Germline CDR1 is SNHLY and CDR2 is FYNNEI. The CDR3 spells CARDSGLRSYEQYF. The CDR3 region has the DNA TGTGCCAGAGACAGCGGGCTTAGGTCCTACGAGCAGTACTTC.

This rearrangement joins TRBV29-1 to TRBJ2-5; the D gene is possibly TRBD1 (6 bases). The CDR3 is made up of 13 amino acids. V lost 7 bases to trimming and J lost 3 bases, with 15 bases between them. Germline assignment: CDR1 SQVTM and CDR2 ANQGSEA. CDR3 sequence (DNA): TGCAGCGCTGGGGAAGGGGGTAAAGAGACCCAGTACTTC. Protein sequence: CSAGEGGKETQYF.

CDR3 amino acids: CASSHRDSEAFF. CDR3 nucleotides: TGTGCCAGCAGCCACCGGGACAGTGAAGCTTTCTTT. The chain uses TRBV7-2 and TRBJ1-1, with TRBD1 matching over 7 bases. The germline gives CDR1 SGHTA, CDR2 FQGNSA. CDR3 length: 12 residues. The V and J ends lost 5 bases and 7 bases, in that order; junction bases with no gene match: 4. Full variable domain (rest looked up from reference TRBV7-2 and TRBJ1-1): GAGVSQSPSNKVTEKGKDVELRCDPISGHTALYWYRQSLGQGLEFLIYFQGNSAPDKSGLPSDRFSAERTGGSVSTLTIQRTQQEDSAVYLCASSHRDSEAFFGQGTRLTVV.

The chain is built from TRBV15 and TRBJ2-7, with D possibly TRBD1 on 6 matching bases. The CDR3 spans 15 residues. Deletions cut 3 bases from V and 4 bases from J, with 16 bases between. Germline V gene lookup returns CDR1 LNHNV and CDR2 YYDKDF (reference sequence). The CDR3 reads CATSRGAGFVYEQYF. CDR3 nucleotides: TGTGCCACCAGCAGGGGGGCAGGGTTTGTGTACGAGCAGTACTTC. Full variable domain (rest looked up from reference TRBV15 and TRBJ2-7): DAMVIQNPRYQVTQFGKPVTLSCSQTLNHNVMYWYQQKSSQAPKLLFHYYDKDFNNEADTPDNFQSRRPNTSFCFLDIRSPGLGDTAMYLCATSRGAGFVYEQYFGPGTRLTVT.